This T cell receptor beta chain was captured in a study of vaccination and CD4 T cells after COVID-19. The wider study: Six men and four women formed the convalescents, two being Hispanic.

By its share, this clonotype is large. The antigen is not known. The CDR3 has 14 amino acids. Germline V gene lookup returns CDR1 LNHNV and CDR2 YYDKDF (reference sequence). After removal of 4 bases from V and 6 bases from J, the junction contained 8 bases not matched to a gene. This sample's time point: late sampling 161 to 241 days after vaccination in a few convalescent patients. The treatment was: roughly nine-day PBMC culture with coronavirus spike peptide pools or control peptides (ViraFEST assay). After expanding antigen-specific T cells with peptide pools, ViraFEST sequenced their TCRs. US Alpha, Beta and Delta variants postdated the positive PCR dates, which ran from March to December 2020. With around 9.4 ug/ml peptide pools and approximately 9.6 IU/ml IL-2, PBMCs were cultured at some 2 million per well. Cultured CD4+ T cell DNA underwent sequencing with the Oncomine TCR Beta short-read assay. Via MiXCR, TCRdb re-called the PCR reads, giving one row per CDR3 protein. Of fewer than 30,000 distinct CDR3 sequences in the sample, around two fifths were seen once.

The sequence came from a human donor who had recovered from COVID-19. The material sequenced was CD4+ T cells from blood, cultured in vitro, taken about 7 months after SARS-CoV-2 vaccination. The V gene is TRBV15, the J gene TRBJ2-5; 7 bases align to TRBD1. The CDR3 spells CATSTEDRIQTQYF. CDR3 coding DNA: TGTGCCACCAGCACCGAGGACAGGATACAGACCCAGTACTTC.